These 25 T cell receptor beta chains originate from one sample sequenced in a study of cytomegalovirus exposure and HLA in healthy donors. Profiling relied on immunoSEQ multiplex PCR, and the TCRdb table lists in-frame clones only, not all of them. The repertoire holds tens of thousands of clones, around 95% seen once, with approximately 1.5% in the top ten. The sequenced sample was PBMCs. These receptors were collected from a man between 18 and 35 years old in good health and CMV-seropositive.

V gene TRBV7-9 combines with J gene TRBJ2-7; D is undetermined. The CDR3 is 13 amino acids. Germline CDR1 is SEHNR and CDR2 is FQNEAQ (reference sequence). Trimming shortened V by 5 bases and J by 6 bases, and 14 bases separated the two germline ends. The CDR3 DNA sequence: TGTGCCAGCAGCCAAGAGCCCATACGCGAGCAGTACTTC. Translating it yields CASSQEPIREQYF.

The chain uses TRBV6-1 and TRBJ2-1, with 10 bases matching TRBD2. In germline, CDR1 is MNHNS, CDR2 SASEGT. The CDR3 runs to 17 residues. Trimming cost V 0 bases and J 5 bases; bases outside gene matches: 7. CDR3 DNA: TGTGCCAGCAGTGAAGCTATGGGACTAGCGACGAACAATGAGCAGTTCTTC. This gives the protein CASSEAMGLATNNEQFF.

A word on this clone: This sample includes further DNA sequences coding for the same CDR3. The chain has TRBV6-4 and TRBJ2-1, with TRBD2 matching over 12 bases. J gave up 4 bases and V 2 bases, and 0 bases lay outside the gene matches. In germline, CDR1 is MRHNA, CDR2 SNTAGT. CDR3 length: 15 residues. CDR3 sequence: CASSDGTSGYNEQFF. Here the CDR3 DNA reads TGTGCCAGCAGTGACGGGACTAGCGGGTACAATGAGCAGTTCTTC.

In this sample, this clone turned up once. The J gene is TRBJ2-1, the V gene TRBV25-1, with TRBD2 matching 11 bases. The CDR3 is 15 amino acids. Germline assignment: CDR1 MGHDK and CDR2 SYGVNS. J gave up 5 bases and V 4 bases, and 4 bases lay outside the gene matches. The CDR3 DNA reads TGTGCCAGCAGTGCGGGACTAGCGGCCAACAATGAGCAGTTCTTC. It specifies CASSAGLAANNEQFF.

V usage is TRBV30 and J usage is TRBJ1-3; D might be TRBD1 (6 bases). V dropped 5 bases and J dropped 0 bases, with 11 bases sitting between them. CDR3 size: 14 residues. Germline lookup yields CDR1 GTSNPN and CDR2 SVGIG (reference sequence). CDR3 sequence: CAWRDIVSGNTIYF. The CDR3 region has the DNA TGTGCCTGGCGGGACATCGTCTCTGGAAACACCATATATTTT.

This chain connects TRBV19 to TRBJ1-4; D remains ambiguous. V shed 3 bases and J shed 7 bases, with 6 bases lying between them. Germline CDR1 LNHDA, CDR2 SQIVND (reference sequence). This CDR3 is 12 amino acids long. The CDR3 spells CASSIGGEKLFF. As DNA, the CDR3 is TGTGCCAGTAGTATCGGAGGTGAAAAACTGTTTTTT. Drawing the rest from reference TRBV19 and TRBJ1-4, the complete variable domain is DGGITQSPKYLFRKEGQNVTLSCEQNLNHDAMYWYRQDPGQGLRLIYYSQIVNDFQKGDIAEGYSVSREKKESFPLTVTSAQKNPTAFYLCASSIGGEKLFFGSGTQLSVL.

The chain combines TRBV27 with TRBJ1-1; TRBD1 aligns across 7 bases. CDR3 size: 19 residues. V dropped 4 bases and J dropped 0; count of bases not matched to a gene: 17. The germline V gene encodes CDR1 MNHEY and CDR2 SMNVEV (reference sequence). DNA of the CDR3: TGTGCCAGCAGTTCAAGAAAACAGGGGACCACACTCATGAACACTGAAGCTTTCTTT. It codes for CASSSRKQGTTLMNTEAFF.

This clone was observed a single time. The chain employs TRBV6-6 and TRBJ1-3, with 12 bases matching TRBD1. V dropped 6 bases and J dropped 4; count of bases not matched to a gene: 7. Germline CDR1 and CDR2: MNHNY and SVGAGI (reference sequence). The CDR3 sequence is 16 residues long. The DNA for the CDR3 is TGTGCCAGCAGCCAGGGGACAGGGGGCGGCGGAAACACCATATATTTT. Translated: CASSQGTGGGGNTIYF.

J is TRBJ2-2 and V is TRBV10-3; the match to TRBD2 covers 11 bases. The CDR3 is 16 residues long. Germline assignment: CDR1 ENHRY and CDR2 SYGVKD. Trimming took 5 bases from V and 6 from J; bases not matched to a gene: 8. CDR3 residues: CAISIGLAGGSGELFF. The CDR3 region has the DNA TGTGCCATCAGTATAGGACTAGCGGGTGGCTCCGGGGAGCTGTTTTTT.

This chain uses TRBV13 with TRBJ2-1; a weak D match, TRBD1 (6 bases). V was shortened by 1 base and J by 8 bases, with 21 bases between the two germline ends. The CDR3 contains 17 residues. Per the germline V gene, CDR1 is PRHDT and CDR2 is FYEKMQ (reference sequence). Here the CDR3 DNA reads TGTGCCAGCAGCTTAGAAATCCAGGGACACACACGCGATGAGCAGTTCTTC. As protein: CASSLEIQGHTRDEQFF.

The V and J genes are TRBV7-3 and TRBJ2-2; D remains unclear. V lost 2 bases to trimming and J lost 0 bases, with 4 bases between them. The CDR3 spans 14 residues. Germline CDR1 SGHTA, CDR2 FQGTGA. The CDR3 DNA is TGTGCCAGCAGCTTACCGGCGAACACCGGGGAGCTGTTTTTT. Encoded protein: CASSLPANTGELFF.

V gene TRBV5-4 combines with J gene TRBJ2-7; TRBD2 might be the D (6 bases). V was trimmed by 4 bases and J by 6 bases, leaving 17 bases between them. The CDR3 length is 14 residues. Looked up from germline, CDR1 is SGHNT and CDR2 is YYREEE (reference sequence). The CDR3 region has the DNA TGTGCCAGCAGCCTTAGCGGACCCTTAACCGAGCAGTACTTC. This gives the protein CASSLSGPLTEQYF. The variable domain in full, completed from reference TRBV5-4 and TRBJ2-7, reads ETGVTQSPTHLIKTRGQQVTLRCSSQSGHNTVSWYQQALGQGPQFIFQYYREEENGRGNFPPRFSGLQFPNYSSELNVNALELDDSALYLCASSLSGPLTEQYFGPGTRLTVT.

This chain uses TRBV6-1 with TRBJ2-1; D might be TRBD1 (5 bases). This CDR3 spans 9 amino acids. The germline gives CDR1 MNHNS, CDR2 SASEGT. The germline V and J ends were trimmed by 4 bases and 15 bases, with 7 bases remaining between them. The CDR3: CASSGGGFF. CDR3 nucleotides: TGTGCCAGCAGTGGGGGCGGGTTCTTC.

This chain joins TRBV5-1 and TRBJ1-5; D gene uncertain. In germline, CDR1 is SGHRS, CDR2 YFSETQ. The CDR3 sequence is 12 residues long. V was trimmed by 2 bases and J by 6 bases, leaving 6 bases between them. The CDR3 sequence: CASSFEGQPQHF. The CDR3 DNA sequence: TGCGCCAGCAGCTTTGAGGGTCAGCCCCAGCATTTT.

The chain uses TRBV7-3 and TRBJ2-6; no definite D call. From germline, CDR1 is SGHTA and CDR2 FQGTGA. The CDR3 runs to 14 residues. The ends were cut back, 5 bases at V and 1 base at J, with 6 bases in the middle. Here the CDR3 reads CASSPDSGANVLTF. CDR3 coding DNA: TGTGCCAGCAGCCCAGATTCTGGGGCCAACGTCCTGACTTTC.

CDR3 sequence (DNA): TGTGCCAGCAGCTCCCGTCCCGGGGAGCTGTTTTTT. This sequence encodes CASSSRPGELFF. The genes are TRBV7-3 and TRBJ2-2; no clear D gene. Trimming pared 4 bases from V and 6 bases from J, leaving 6 bases between. Germline CDR1 SGHTA, CDR2 FQGTGA. This CDR3 comprises 12 residues.

This chain connects TRBV30 to TRBJ2-7; 7 nucleotides align to TRBD1. Germline assignment: CDR1 GTSNPN and CDR2 SVGIG (reference sequence). With 7 bases clipped from V and 6 bases from J, the junction kept 15 bases outside the gene matches. The CDR3 is made up of 14 amino acids. The CDR3 sequence is CASSGGLGPGEQYF. The DNA for the CDR3 is TGTGCCTCCTCAGGGGGTCTGGGTCCGGGCGAGCAGTACTTC.

The chain links TRBV14 to TRBJ2-2, with D possibly matching TRBD1 (5 bases). The V end was cut by 9 bases, the J end by 4 bases, with 12 bases between. The CDR3 covers 13 residues. From germline, CDR1 is SGHDN and CDR2 FVKESK. As DNA, the CDR3 is TGTGCCAGTCCAGAGACAGCCACCGGGGAGCTGTTTTTT. Its translation is CASPETATGELFF.

This clone was seen once. J is TRBJ2-2 and V is TRBV2; TRBD1 matches 9 bases. Germline V gene data show CDR1 as SNHLY and CDR2 as FYNNEI. With 6 bases clipped from V and 6 bases from J, the junction kept 11 bases outside the gene matches. The CDR3 has 16 residues. CDR3 protein: CASSLQGQGNAGELFF. Written as DNA, the CDR3 is TGTGCCAGCAGCCTCCAGGGACAGGGTAACGCCGGGGAGCTGTTTTTT.

This clone has a handful of counts. The rearrangement joins TRBV6-4 to TRBJ2-6, with a possible D match to TRBD1 (6 bases). Germline V CDR1 and CDR2: MRHNA, SNTAGT. The CDR3 length is 15 residues. V was clipped by 5 bases and J by 4 bases, with 12 bases between them. For the CDR3, the DNA is TGTGCCAGCAGTCCGACAGGAGGAGGGGCCAACGTCCTGACTTTC. Its translation is CASSPTGGGANVLTF.

This chain uses TRBV19 with TRBJ2-1; no clear D. Germline V gene data show CDR1 as LNHDA and CDR2 as SQIVND (reference sequence). CDR3 length: 14 amino acids. Trimming took 8 bases from V and 0 from J, leaving 11 bases between them. CDR3 in DNA: TGTGCCAGTTCCTCGTCGAGCTCCTACAATGAGCAGTTCTTC. It specifies CASSSSSSYNEQFF.

Relative to its sample, this clone is medium-sized. The rearrangement uses TRBV6-5 and TRBJ1-2; 10 bases are a match to TRBD1. The germline gives CDR1 MNHEY, CDR2 SVGAGI. V was pared by 5 bases and J by 6 bases, with 9 bases of the junction left unmatched. The CDR3 has 15 residues. In nucleotides, the CDR3 is TGTGCCAGCAGTAAACCGGGACAGGGGTCCAATGGCTACACCTTC. Translating it yields CASSKPGQGSNGYTF.

The chain uses TRBV6-5 and TRBJ2-7; 9 positions match TRBD1. The germline gives CDR1 MNHEY, CDR2 SVGAGI. V lost 6 bases and J lost 2; bases outside the gene matches: 8. This CDR3 spans 15 amino acids. The chain's CDR3 is CASSPGQGITYEQYF. The CDR3 nucleotides are TGTGCCAGCAGCCCCGGACAGGGGATCACCTACGAGCAGTACTTC.

The V call is TRBV4-2, the J call TRBJ2-1; 14 nucleotides agree with TRBD2. Germline-derived CDR1 and CDR2 are LGHNA and YNFKEQ. This CDR3 is 17 amino acids long. The V gene end was trimmed by 4 bases and the J gene end by 4 bases; junction bases not matched to a gene: 6. The DNA for the CDR3 is TGTGCCAGCAGCCTGACTAGCGGGAGGGATCGGTACAATGAGCAGTTCTTC. It specifies CASSLTSGRDRYNEQFF.

The chain employs TRBV15 and TRBJ2-7; TRBD1 aligns across 11 bases. The CDR3 runs to 13 residues. V lost 8 bases, J lost 2 bases, and 2 bases stayed unmatched. CDR1 is LNHNV, CDR2 YYDKDF, per germline (reference sequence). DNA of the CDR3: TGTGCCACCCGGGACAGGGGGACCTACGAGCAGTACTTC. This encodes CATRDRGTYEQYF.